The TCR beta chain described here comes from a study of radiotherapy plus CTLA-4 blockade in lung cancer. Study-level results: Response, reportedly, was best predicted by interferon-beta along with early blood T cell clone dynamics. An expansion of tumor-derived TCR clones occurred in blood after radiotherapy plus ipilimumab.

The V end lost 5 bases, the J end lost 3 bases, and 13 bases lay between the germline ends. The germline V gene has CDR1 SGHAT and CDR2 FQNNGV. The CDR3 totals 14 residues. The assay was immunoSEQ multiplex PCR, and TCRdb's table has in-frame clones only and misses some. The table records 35,000 or so clones, approximately 85% of them present only once. Details on this clone: Antigen unknown.

This sequence joins TRBV11-2 and TRBJ2-5; a possible D gene is TRBD1 (5 bases). This material consisted of peripheral blood, taken from a patient treated with radiotherapy plus ipilimumab. The clonotype comes from a human donor with non-small cell lung cancer who had stable disease on radiotherapy plus ipilimumab. CDR3: CASSPGIREETQYF. CDR3 nucleotide sequence: TGTGCCAGCAGCCCAGGGATCAGGGAAGAGACCCAGTACTTC.